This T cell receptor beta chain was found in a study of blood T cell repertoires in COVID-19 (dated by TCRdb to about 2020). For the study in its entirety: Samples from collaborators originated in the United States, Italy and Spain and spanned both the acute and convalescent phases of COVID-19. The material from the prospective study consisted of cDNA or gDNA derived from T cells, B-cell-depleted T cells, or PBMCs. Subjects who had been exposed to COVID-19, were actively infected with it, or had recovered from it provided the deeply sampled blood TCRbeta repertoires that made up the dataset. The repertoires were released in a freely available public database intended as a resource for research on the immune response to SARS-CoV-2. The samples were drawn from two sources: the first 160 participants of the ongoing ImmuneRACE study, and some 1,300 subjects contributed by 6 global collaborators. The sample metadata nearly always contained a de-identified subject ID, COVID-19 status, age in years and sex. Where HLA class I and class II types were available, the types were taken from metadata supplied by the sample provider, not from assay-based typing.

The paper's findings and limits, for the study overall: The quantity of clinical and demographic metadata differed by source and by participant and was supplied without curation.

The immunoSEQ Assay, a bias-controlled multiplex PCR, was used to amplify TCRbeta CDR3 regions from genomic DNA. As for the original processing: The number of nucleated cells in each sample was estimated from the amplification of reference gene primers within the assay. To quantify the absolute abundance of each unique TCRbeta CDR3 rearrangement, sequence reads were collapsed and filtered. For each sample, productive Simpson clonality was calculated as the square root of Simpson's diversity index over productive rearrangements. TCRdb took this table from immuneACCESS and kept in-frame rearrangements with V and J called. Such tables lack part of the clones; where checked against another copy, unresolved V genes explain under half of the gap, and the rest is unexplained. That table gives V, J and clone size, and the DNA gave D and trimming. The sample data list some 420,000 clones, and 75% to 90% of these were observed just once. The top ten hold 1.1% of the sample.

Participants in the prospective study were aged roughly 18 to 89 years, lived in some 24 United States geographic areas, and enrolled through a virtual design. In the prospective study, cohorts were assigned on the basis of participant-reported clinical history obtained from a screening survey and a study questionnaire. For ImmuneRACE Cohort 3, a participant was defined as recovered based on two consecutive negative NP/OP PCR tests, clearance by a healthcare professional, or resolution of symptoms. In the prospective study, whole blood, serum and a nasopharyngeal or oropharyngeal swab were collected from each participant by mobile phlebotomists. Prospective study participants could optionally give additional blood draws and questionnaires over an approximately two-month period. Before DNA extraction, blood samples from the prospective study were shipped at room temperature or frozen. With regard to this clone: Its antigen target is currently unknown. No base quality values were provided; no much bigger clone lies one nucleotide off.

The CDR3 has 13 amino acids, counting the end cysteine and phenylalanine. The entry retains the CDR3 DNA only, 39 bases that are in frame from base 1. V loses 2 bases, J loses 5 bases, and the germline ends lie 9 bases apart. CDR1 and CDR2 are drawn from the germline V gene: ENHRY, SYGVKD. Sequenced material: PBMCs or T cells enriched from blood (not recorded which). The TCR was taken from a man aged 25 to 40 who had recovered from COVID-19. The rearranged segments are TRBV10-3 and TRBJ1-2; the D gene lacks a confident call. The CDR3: CAISEPARYGYTF. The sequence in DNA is TGTGCCATCAGTGAGCCAGCCAGGTATGGCTACACCTTC.